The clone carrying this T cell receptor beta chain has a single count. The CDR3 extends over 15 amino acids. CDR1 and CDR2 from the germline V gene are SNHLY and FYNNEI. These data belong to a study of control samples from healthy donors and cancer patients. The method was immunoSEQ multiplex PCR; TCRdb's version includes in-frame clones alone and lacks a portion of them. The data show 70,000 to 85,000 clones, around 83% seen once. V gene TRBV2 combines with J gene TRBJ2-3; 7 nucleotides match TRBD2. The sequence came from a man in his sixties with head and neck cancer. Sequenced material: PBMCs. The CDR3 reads CADAGGSGSTDTQYF. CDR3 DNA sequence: TGTGCTGACGCCGGCGGGAGTGGGAGCACAGATACGCAGTATTTT.